This note documents a single T cell receptor beta chain sequence. The antigen remains undetermined. Between the trimmed V and J ends, which lost 0 bases and 7 bases, there was a span of 0 bases. The V gene's germline CDR1 is LGHDT and CDR2 YNNKEL (reference sequence). The CDR3 sequence is 11 residues long. The sample is drawn from a study of stem cell transplantation in POMP-related autoinflammatory disease. In the study overall: Before transplant, CD4+ T cells skewed naive and CD8+ proportions were low. Neutrophil and platelet engraftment from the graft donor was 100% through one year after transplant.

Study-wide results and caveats: In patients with PRAID, every analyzed T-cell subset tended to show lower diversity and higher clonality. Fewer unique TRB V-J gene pairings were identified in patients with PRAID.

Data came from immunoSEQ multiplex PCR; TCRdb stores just in-frame clones and leaves some out. The table includes roughly 68,000 clones, approximately 91% detected once. Here the sequenced sample was CD4+ T cells from PBMCs, taken after stem cell transplantation. The clonotype originates from a human patient with POMP-related autoinflammation and immune dysregulation (PRAID). Some of the T cells might come from the graft donor. The rearrangement uses TRBV3-1 (or the pseudogene TRBV3-2) and TRBJ2-2; no firm D call. CDR3 amino acids: CASSQDGELFF. The CDR3, as DNA: TGTGCCAGCAGCCAAGACGGGGAGCTGTTTTTT.